Described below is a single T cell receptor beta chain sequence and its context. The antigen remains unidentified. The repertoire was sequenced with immunoSEQ multiplex PCR; TCRdb's copy has only in-frame clones and lacks some. Of tens of thousands of clones in the sample, roughly 87% were seen once. These data are taken from a study of OX40 agonist ivuxolimab in advanced cancers. Study as a whole: Head and neck, renal cell, melanoma or hepatocellular carcinoma were the cancers that dose-escalation patients had. From about 20 to 80 years was the age range, with a mean of around 57 years, and roughly 83% were male. Whole-study findings and limits: More expanded clones were found, on average, in CD8+ than in CD4+ T cells.

Germline loops: CDR1 MNHNS, CDR2 SASEGT. The CDR3 is made up of 18 amino acids. The junction had 11 bases not matched to a gene; V was cut back by 4 bases and J by 6 bases. The rearrangement links TRBV6-1 to TRBJ2-3; 15 bases agree with TRBD2. This receptor was obtained from an adult with an advanced solid tumor such as melanoma, head and neck, liver or kidney cancer. The specimen comprised CD4+ or CD8+ T cells sorted from blood, sampled in a trial of the OX40 agonist ivuxolimab. The CDR3 loop reads CASSGSSSGLAGGDTQYF. As DNA, the CDR3 is TGTGCCAGCAGTGGCAGCTCCTCGGGACTAGCGGGGGGTGATACGCAGTATTTT.